This is a list of T cell receptor beta chains from one sample in a study of a mutant IDH1 vaccine in newly diagnosed glioma. The method was immunoSEQ multiplex PCR; TCRdb's version includes in-frame clones alone and lacks a portion of them. The table lists tens of thousands of clones, almost 85% of them singletons. The antigens of these receptors remain unknown. Here the sequenced sample was PBMCs, taken from a glioma patient whose treatment included an IDH1 peptide vaccine. The receptors come from a man aged 18 to 29 with glioma. CDR3s include the opening cysteine and the closing phenylalanine or tryptophan. Fields, in order: CDR3 length, D gene, J gene, clone size, V gene, CDR3 DNA, CDR3 protein. A D gene is named only where the DNA matches it firmly. Some rows have no size entry. The others give once, few or many, or a class for an expanded clone.

17 TRBD1 TRBJ1-6 NA TRBV5-1 TGCGCCAGCAGCTTGGCTTCAGGGGGGAGCCCGAATTCACCCCTCCACTTT CASSLASGGSPNSPLHF
14 TRBD1 TRBJ1-2 NA TRBV5-5 TGTGCCAGCAGCTTTTCTGCAGGGGGCTATGGCTACACCTTC CASSFSAGGYGYTF
16 TRBD1 TRBJ1-1 NA TRBV5-1 TGCGCCAGCAGCGTAGAACCAACAGGGGCGGGCACTGAAGCTTTCTTT CASSVEPTGAGTEAFF
16 NA TRBJ2-7 NA TRBV11-2 TGTGCCAGCAGCTTAGAGCAGGTTGGGTCGGGTTGGGAGCAGTACTTC CASSLEQVGSGWEQYF
18 TRBD1 TRBJ1-1 once TRBV19 TGTGCCAGTAGTATAGGGGTGGAGGGACAGGGAGTGAACACTGAAGCTTTCTTT CASSIGVEGQGVNTEAFF
14 TRBD2 TRBJ2-1 NA TRBV10-3 TGTGCCATCAGTGGCCTAGCGGGGATGAATGAGCAGTTCTTC CAISGLAGMNEQFF
15 TRBD1 TRBJ1-2 large TRBV15 TGTGCCACCAGCAGGGAGACAGGGGGAGTCTATGGCTACACCTTC CATSRETGGVYGYTF
14 NA TRBJ1-1 few TRBV6-6 TGTGCCACCGCTGGGGGGGCCGCTTGGACTGAAGCTTTCTTT CATAGGAAWTEAFF
17 NA TRBJ1-1 few TRBV5-1 TGCGCCAGCAGCTTTTTCTCCGGAGCCGGACTTCCCACTGAAGCTTTCTTT CASSFFSGAGLPTEAFF
16 TRBD2 TRBJ2-3 NA TRBV5-1 TGCGCCAGCAGCTTAGGCAGCGGGACTAGCGGAGATACGCAGTATTTT CASSLGSGTSGDTQYF
13 TRBD1 TRBJ1-2 NA TRBV6-5 TGTGCCAGCAGTCCGGACAGGGCCTATGGCTACACCTTC CASSPDRAYGYTF
15 NA TRBJ1-2 NA TRBV19 TGTGCCAGTAGTACTAACCTCGGGACCCTCTATGGCTACACCTTC CASSTNLGTLYGYTF
16 NA TRBJ2-7 NA TRBV15 TGTGCCACCAGCAGAGATAAGACGCGGGGCACCTACGAGCAGTACTTC CATSRDKTRGTYEQYF
14 NA TRBJ1-1 once TRBV7-9 TGTGCCAGCAGCCCGGACGGTTTAAGGGTGCGAACTTTCTTT CASSPDGLRVRTFF
13 NA TRBJ1-2 NA TRBV7-2 TGTGCCAGCAGCTTAGGAGGGGGTGGTGGCTACACCTTC CASSLGGGGGYTF
13 NA TRBJ1-5 NA TRBV4-1 TGCGCCAGCAGCCAAGGTGACACTCAGCCCCAGCATTTT CASSQGDTQPQHF
17 NA TRBJ1-2 few TRBV4-1 TGCGCCAGCAGCCAAGATCAGGGTTCCGGTGGAGGCTATGGCTACACCTTC CASSQDQGSGGGYGYTF
15 NA TRBJ1-1 NA TRBV7-3 TGTGCCAGCAGCTTAGTTGGAGGGGGGAACACTGAAGCTTTCTTT CASSLVGGGNTEAFF
19 NA TRBJ1-6 NA TRBV19 TGTGCCAGTAATACGGGGCAGCCTCAAAAGGGGTACTATAATTCACCCCTCCACTTT CASNTGQPQKGYYNSPLHF
11 NA TRBJ2-1 NA TRBV20-1 TGCAGTGCTAGACCCAGCTATGAGCAGTTCTTC CSARPSYEQFF
19 TRBD2 TRBJ2-1 once TRBV7-9 TGTGCCAGCAGCGACCCAAGCGGGAGATTTGGGAGCTCCTACAATGAGCAGTTCTTC CASSDPSGRFGSSYNEQFF
16 NA TRBJ1-2 NA TRBV30 TGTGCCTGGATCCGGGACGTCGGATTCTCTAACTATGGCTACACCTTC CAWIRDVGFSNYGYTF
13 NA TRBJ1-2 NA TRBV28 TGTGCCAGCACTCTCCCGGGGACTCGCAGCTACACCTTC CASTLPGTRSYTF
12 NA TRBJ1-5 once TRBV19 TGTGCCAGTACGGGATTTGATCAGCCCCAGCATTTT CASTGFDQPQHF
14 NA TRBJ2-7 NA TRBV27 TGTGCCAGCAGTTTGGTTCGGACGGGCTACGAGCAGTACTTC CASSLVRTGYEQYF
12 NA TRBJ1-1 NA TRBV7-9 TGTGCCAGCAGCATAGGGTCGGGGGCCGCTTTCTTT CASSIGSGAAFF
17 TRBD2 TRBJ2-7 NA TRBV18 TGTGCCAGCTCAGCGGGGACTAGCGGAGATCGTCCTACGTGGCAGTACTTC CASSAGTSGDRPTWQYF
14 TRBD1 TRBJ2-7 NA TRBV6-6 TGTGCCAGCATCCCGGGACAGGGAGGCTACGAGCAGTACTTC CASIPGQGGYEQYF
15 NA TRBJ1-1 few TRBV7-9 TGTGCCAGCAGCCCCCGCTTCGAACGGAACACTGAAGCTTTCTTT CASSPRFERNTEAFF
15 TRBD2 TRBJ2-1 NA TRBV4-3 TGCGCCAGCAGCCACGCGGGACTAGCCAACAATGAGCAGTTCTTC CASSHAGLANNEQFF
13 NA TRBJ2-3 NA TRBV19 TGTGCCAGTAGTGTACTAGCTACAGATACGCAGTATTTT CASSVLATDTQYF
15 NA TRBJ2-1 NA TRBV27 TGTGCCAGCAGTATGGGGCTAGCGACTTACAATGAGCAGTTCTTC CASSMGLATYNEQFF
13 NA TRBJ1-5 few TRBV30 TGTGCCTGGAGTGTACATTCCAATCAGCCCCAGCATTTT CAWSVHSNQPQHF
16 TRBD2 TRBJ2-7 NA TRBV5-1 TGCGCCAGCAGCTTTGGCCTCATCGGGGGGTTTAACGAGCAGTACTTC CASSFGLIGGFNEQYF
17 NA TRBJ2-1 NA TRBV2 TGTGCCAGCAGTGAAAGGGCCCCTCCTAGCTCCTACAATGAGCAGTTCTTC CASSERAPPSSYNEQFF
15 TRBD1 TRBJ1-2 NA TRBV7-9 TGTGCCAGCAGCTTAGGTACAGGGGGCGACTATGGCTACACCTTC CASSLGTGGDYGYTF
12 NA TRBJ2-1 NA TRBV9 TGTGCCAGCAGCGCGCCAGGGCCAAACCAGTTCTTC CASSAPGPNQFF
14 TRBD1 TRBJ1-2 NA TRBV27 TGTGCCAGCAGCTTGGGACAGGGGTTATATGGCTACACCTTC CASSLGQGLYGYTF
15 NA TRBJ1-5 NA TRBV18 TGTGCCAGCTCCCCAACCGGCGGTGGGAATCAGCCCCAGCATTTT CASSPTGGGNQPQHF
10 NA TRBJ1-1 NA TRBV19 TGTGCCAGTAGTAACACTGAAGCTTTCTTT CASSNTEAFF
14 NA TRBJ1-1 few TRBV5-1 TGCGCCAGCAGCCTGGACTCCGGGGGCACTGAAGCTTTCTTT CASSLDSGGTEAFF
15 TRBD1 TRBJ2-1 NA TRBV7-2 TGTGCCAGCAGCTTGTCGTCCTCGGGACAGACTAAGCAGTTCTTC CASSLSSSGQTKQFF
15 TRBD2 TRBJ2-7 once TRBV30 TGTGCCTGGAGTTTCACTAGCGCTACCCCTTACGAGCAGTACTTC CAWSFTSATPYEQYF
15 NA TRBJ2-5 NA TRBV7-8 TGTGCCAGCAGCGCCTTGACTAATCTAGGAGAGACCCAGTACTTC CASSALTNLGETQYF
13 NA TRBJ2-7 NA TRBV6-6 TGTGCCAGCAGTTTGGGGGTCTCCTACGAGCAGTACTTC CASSLGVSYEQYF
15 NA TRBJ2-7 NA TRBV7-3 TGTGCCAGCAGCCCGGACGGGCTTTATGGCTACGAGCAGTACTTC CASSPDGLYGYEQYF
12 TRBD1 TRBJ1-1 once TRBV12-5 TGTGCTAGTGGTTTGATCAGGGGGCATGCTTTCTTT CASGLIRGHAFF
15 TRBD1 TRBJ2-4 NA TRBV5-4 TGTGCCAGCAGCCCGGACAGGGGGCAGGGAAACATTCAGTACTTC CASSPDRGQGNIQYF
17 NA TRBJ1-5 NA TRBV11-2 TGTGCCAGCAGCTTAGGTGACAGCCTCTATAGCAATCAGCCCCAGCATTTT CASSLGDSLYSNQPQHF
16 NA TRBJ1-4 NA TRBV6-5 TGTGCCAGCAGTTACTCGTCTTGGGGTATCCATGAAAAACTGTTTTTT CASSYSSWGIHEKLFF
15 NA TRBJ2-2 NA TRBV2 TGTGCCAGCAGTGAATACCTCTCCCGGAGCGGGGAGCTGTTTTTT CASSEYLSRSGELFF
14 NA TRBJ1-2 NA TRBV5-1 TGCGCCAGCAGACTCGAGACAGGAGGCTATGGCTACACCTTC CASRLETGGYGYTF
15 TRBD2 TRBJ2-3 once TRBV7-3 TGTGCCAGCAGCTTGGGGGGGGGACCCACAGATACGCAGTATTTT CASSLGGGPTDTQYF
20 NA TRBJ1-2 NA TRBV9 TGTGCCAGCAGCGTAGCTCCGGCGGACAGATTCAATCCTTATAACTATGGCTACACCTTC CASSVAPADRFNPYNYGYTF
15 NA TRBJ1-1 once TRBV5-1 TGCGCCAGCAGCTTGGCCCCGGCAACCCAAGGAGCCGCTTTCTTT CASSLAPATQGAAFF